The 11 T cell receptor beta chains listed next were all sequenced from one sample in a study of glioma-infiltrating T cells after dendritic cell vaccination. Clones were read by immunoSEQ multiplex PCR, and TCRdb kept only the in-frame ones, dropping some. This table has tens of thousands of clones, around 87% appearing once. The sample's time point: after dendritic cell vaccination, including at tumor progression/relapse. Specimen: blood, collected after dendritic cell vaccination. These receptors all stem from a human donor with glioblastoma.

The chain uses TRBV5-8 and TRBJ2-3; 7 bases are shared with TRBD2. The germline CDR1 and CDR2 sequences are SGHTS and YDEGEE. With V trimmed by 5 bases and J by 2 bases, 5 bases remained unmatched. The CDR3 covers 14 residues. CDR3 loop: CASRGRGNTDTQYF. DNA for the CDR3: TGTGCCAGCAGAGGGAGGGGAAACACAGATACGCAGTATTTT.

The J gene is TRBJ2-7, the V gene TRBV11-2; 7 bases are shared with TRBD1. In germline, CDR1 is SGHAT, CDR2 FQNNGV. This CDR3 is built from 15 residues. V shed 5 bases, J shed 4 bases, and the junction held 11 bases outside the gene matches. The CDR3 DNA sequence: TGTGCCAGCAGCCTCCGAGGGGACAGTCGTTACGAGCAGTACTTC. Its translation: CASSLRGDSRYEQYF.

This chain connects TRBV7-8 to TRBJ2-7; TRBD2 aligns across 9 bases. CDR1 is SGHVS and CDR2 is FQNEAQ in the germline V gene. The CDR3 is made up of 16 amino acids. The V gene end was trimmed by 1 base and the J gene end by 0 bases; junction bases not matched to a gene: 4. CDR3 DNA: TGTGCCAGCAGCTTAGAAGCGGGGGGCAGCTCCTACGAGCAGTACTTC. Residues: CASSLEAGGSSYEQYF.

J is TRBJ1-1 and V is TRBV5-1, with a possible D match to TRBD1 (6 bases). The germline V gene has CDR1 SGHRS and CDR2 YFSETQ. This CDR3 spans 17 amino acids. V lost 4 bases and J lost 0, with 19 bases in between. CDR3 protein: CASSGGGGGLLNTEAFF. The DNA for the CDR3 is TGCGCCAGCAGCGGGGGGGGAGGGGGTCTCCTGAACACTGAAGCTTTCTTT.

The CDR3 DNA follows: TGCAGCGTTGGCCAGGGGCGGGAGACCCAGTACTTC. This translates into CSVGQGRETQYF. This chain connects TRBV29-1 to TRBJ2-5, with D tentatively TRBD1 (6 bases). Deletions cut 4 bases from V and 5 bases from J, with 11 bases between. From germline, CDR1 is SQVTM and CDR2 ANQGSEA. The CDR3 consists of 12 residues.

CDR3 DNA sequence: TGTGCCAGTAGCGACAGGACTCCTATCTACGAGCAGTACTTC. Its protein is CASSDRTPIYEQYF. The chain recombines TRBV19 with TRBJ2-7, with D possibly matching TRBD1 (6 bases). Trimming shortened V by 6 bases and J by 3 bases, and 15 bases separated the two germline ends. Per germline, CDR1 LNHDA and CDR2 SQIVND (reference sequence). The CDR3 covers 14 residues.

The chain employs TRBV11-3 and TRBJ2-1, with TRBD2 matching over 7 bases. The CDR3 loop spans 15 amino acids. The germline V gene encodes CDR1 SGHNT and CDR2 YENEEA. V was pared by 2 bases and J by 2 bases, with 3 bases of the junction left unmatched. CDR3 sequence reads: CASSLTGGPYNEQFF. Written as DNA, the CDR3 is TGTGCCAGCAGCTTAACGGGAGGCCCCTACAATGAGCAGTTCTTC.

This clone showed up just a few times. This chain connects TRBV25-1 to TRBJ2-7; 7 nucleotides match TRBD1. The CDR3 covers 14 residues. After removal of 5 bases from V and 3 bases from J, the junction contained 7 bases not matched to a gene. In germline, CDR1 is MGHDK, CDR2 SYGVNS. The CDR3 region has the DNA TGTGCCAGCAGTCTAGGGACAGCGATCTACGAGCAGTACTTC. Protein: CASSLGTAIYEQYF.

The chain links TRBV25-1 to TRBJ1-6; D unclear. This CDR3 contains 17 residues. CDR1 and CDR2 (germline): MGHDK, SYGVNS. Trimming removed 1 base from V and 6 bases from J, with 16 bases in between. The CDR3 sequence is CASSEFTAGLTNSPLHF. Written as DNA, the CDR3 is TGTGCCAGCAGTGAATTCACGGCAGGACTTACTAATTCACCCCTCCACTTT.

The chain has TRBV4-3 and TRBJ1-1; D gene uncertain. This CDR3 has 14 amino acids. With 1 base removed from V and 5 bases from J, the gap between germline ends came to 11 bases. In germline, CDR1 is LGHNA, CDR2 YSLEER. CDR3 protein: CASSQVEGDTEAFF. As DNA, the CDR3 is TGCGCCAGCAGCCAAGTGGAGGGAGATACTGAAGCTTTCTTT.

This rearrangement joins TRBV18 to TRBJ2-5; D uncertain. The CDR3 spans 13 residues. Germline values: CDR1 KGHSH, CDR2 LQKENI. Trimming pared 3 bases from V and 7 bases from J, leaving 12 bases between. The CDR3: CASSPESLRTQYF. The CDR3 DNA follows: TGTGCCAGCTCACCGGAGAGTCTCCGGACCCAGTACTTC.